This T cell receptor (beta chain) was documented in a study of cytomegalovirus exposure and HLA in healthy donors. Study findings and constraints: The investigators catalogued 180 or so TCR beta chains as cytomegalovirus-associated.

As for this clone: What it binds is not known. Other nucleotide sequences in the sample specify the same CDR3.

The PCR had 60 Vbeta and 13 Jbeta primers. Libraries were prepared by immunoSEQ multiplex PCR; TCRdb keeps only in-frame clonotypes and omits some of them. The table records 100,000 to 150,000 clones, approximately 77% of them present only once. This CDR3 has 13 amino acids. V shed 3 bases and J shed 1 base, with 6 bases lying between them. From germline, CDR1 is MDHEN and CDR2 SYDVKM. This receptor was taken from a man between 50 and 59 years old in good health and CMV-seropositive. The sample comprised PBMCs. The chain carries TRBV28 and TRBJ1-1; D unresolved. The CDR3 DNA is TGTGCCAGCAGTTTCGCGGGGAACACTGAAGCTTTCTTT. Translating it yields CASSFAGNTEAFF.